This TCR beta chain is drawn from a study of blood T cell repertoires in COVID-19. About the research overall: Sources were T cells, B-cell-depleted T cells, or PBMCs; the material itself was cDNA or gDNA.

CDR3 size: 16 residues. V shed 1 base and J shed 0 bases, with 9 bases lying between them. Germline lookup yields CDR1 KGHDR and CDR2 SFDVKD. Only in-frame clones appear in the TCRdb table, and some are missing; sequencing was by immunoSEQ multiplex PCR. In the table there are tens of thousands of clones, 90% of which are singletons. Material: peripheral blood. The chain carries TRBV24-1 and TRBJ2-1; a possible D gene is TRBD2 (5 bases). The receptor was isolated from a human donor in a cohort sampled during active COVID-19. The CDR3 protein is CATSDFRRSSYNEQFF. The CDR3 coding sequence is TGTGCCACCAGTGATTTTCGGAGGAGCTCCTACAATGAGCAGTTCTTC.